This T cell receptor (beta chain) was identified during a study of cytomegalovirus exposure and HLA in healthy donors. Overall study context: From around 180 million T cells, an earlier analysis saw 110 million or so unique TCR beta sequences. As released early, the data held 65 million to 90 million unique TCRs from HLA-typed donors.

The CDR3 extends over 14 amino acids. V lost 6 bases and J lost 5; bases outside the gene matches: 6. In germline, CDR1 is SNHLY, CDR2 FYNNEI. Researchers ran the PCR with 60 Vbeta and 13 Jbeta primers. Repertoires were generated with immunoSEQ multiplex PCR, while TCRdb's copy carries only in-frame clones and drops some. The top ten hold less than 3.5% of the sample, which has roughly 99,000 clones, roughly 80% seen once. The study's findings and limits: Productive status was seen about 90% or about 30% of the time for most TCR beta V segments in an earlier analysis.

On this clone itself: The target antigen is unknown.

The gene calls are TRBV2 and TRBJ1-5, with TRBD1 matching 8 bases. The sequence came from a man aged 30-40 years in good health and CMV-seropositive. Sequenced: PBMCs. CDR3 in DNA: TGTGCCAGCAGCCCCGGACAGGGATATCAGCCCCAGCATTTT. Its protein product is CASSPGQGYQPQHF.